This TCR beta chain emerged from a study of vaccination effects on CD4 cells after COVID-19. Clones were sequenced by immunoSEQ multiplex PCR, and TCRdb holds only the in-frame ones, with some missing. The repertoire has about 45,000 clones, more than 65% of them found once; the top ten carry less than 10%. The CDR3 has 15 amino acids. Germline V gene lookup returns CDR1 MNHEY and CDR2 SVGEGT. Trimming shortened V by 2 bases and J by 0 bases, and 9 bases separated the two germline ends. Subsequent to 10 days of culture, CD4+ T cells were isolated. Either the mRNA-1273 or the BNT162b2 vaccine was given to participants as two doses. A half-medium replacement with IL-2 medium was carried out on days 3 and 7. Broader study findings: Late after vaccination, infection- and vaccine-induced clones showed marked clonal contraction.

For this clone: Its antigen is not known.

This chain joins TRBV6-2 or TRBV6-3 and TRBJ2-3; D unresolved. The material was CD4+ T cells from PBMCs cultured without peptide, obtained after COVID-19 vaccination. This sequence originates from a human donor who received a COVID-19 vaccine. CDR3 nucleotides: TGTGCCAGCAGTTACGGTGACACCAGCACAGATACGCAGTATTTT. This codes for CASSYGDTSTDTQYF.